This is a list of T cell receptor beta chains from one sample in a study of T cell repertoires in cytomegalovirus infection. TCRdb re-analysed the reads in MiXCR, keeping a single row per CDR3 protein. Of a few hundred thousand distinct CDR3 sequences in the sample, less than 30% were seen once. Sample: PBMCs. Receptors originate from a human donor in good health (CMV status not recorded). Some clones in this sample may be carry-over from other donors' samples. CDR3s include the opening cysteine and the closing phenylalanine or tryptophan. The D gene is left open where the match is weak. Not every row has a clone size; where given, it reads once, few, many or a size class.

v_call,d_call,clone_size,j_call,cdr3_aa,cdr3_nt
TRBV12-3/TRBV12-4,TRBD2,many,TRBJ2-5,CASSPAGVEETQYF,TGTGCCAGCAGTCCAGCGGGAGTAGAAGAGACCCAGTACTTC
TRBV12-3/TRBV12-4,.,few,TRBJ2-2,CASSSAGTNTGELFF,TGTGCCAGCAGTTCGGCGGGAACGAACACCGGGGAGCTGTTTTTT
TRBV12-3/TRBV12-4,.,.,TRBJ1-3,CASRTDGNTIYF,TGTGCCAGCAGGACAGATGGAAACACCATATATTTT
TRBV6-1,.,few,TRBJ1-2,CASRYTAGLNYGYTF,TGTGCCAGCAGATACACGGCAGGGCTTAACTATGGCTACACCTTC
TRBV7-2,TRBD2,few,TRBJ2-2,CASSLARAGAGELFF,TGTGCCAGCAGCTTAGCGCGGGCGGGAGCCGGGGAGCTGTTTTTT
TRBV28,TRBD2,few,TRBJ2-4,CASSPGLAGVPTLAKNIQYF,TGTGCCAGCAGTCCCGGACTAGCGGGGGTACCGACCTTAGCCAAAAACATTCAGTACTTC
TRBV19,.,few,TRBJ1-1,CARSLNTEAFF,TGTGCCAGAAGTCTGAACACTGAAGCTTTCTTT
TRBV24-1,.,.,TRBJ1-1,CATSIGENTEAFF,TGTGCCACCAGTATCGGCGAGAACACTGAAGCTTTCTTT
TRBV28,.,.,TRBJ2-3,CASCLGVRGCTDTQYF,TGTGCCAGCTGCCTGGGGGTTAGGGGATGCACAGATACGCAGTATTTT
TRBV7-2,.,.,TRBJ2-7,CASSSDYPSPKQYF,TGTGCCAGCAGCTCTGACTACCCCTCGCCGAAGCAGTACTTC
TRBV28,.,.,TRBJ1-1,CASSSADSNTEAFF,TGTGCCAGCAGCTCCGCGGACAGTAACACTGAAGCTTTCTTT
TRBV12-3/TRBV12-4,TRBD1,.,TRBJ2-7,CASSRGLGASYEQYF,TGTGCCAGCAGTAGGGGGCTGGGGGCGTCCTACGAGCAGTACTTC
TRBV6-6,TRBD2,.,TRBJ2-7,CATTLAGVSSYEQYF,TGTGCCACGACTCTAGCGGGAGTGAGCTCCTACGAGCAGTACTTC
TRBV7-6,TRBD2,.,TRBJ2-1,CASSFRSLAGTNEQFF,TGTGCCAGCAGCTTTAGGAGCCTAGCGGGAACGAATGAGCAGTTCTTC
TRBV19,.,.,TRBJ1-3,CASTSDDSGNTIYF,TGTGCCAGTACCTCCGACGACAGTGGAAACACCATATATTTT
TRBV7-8,TRBD2,.,TRBJ2-1,CASSSGGSGRAFPSDEQFF,TGTGCCAGCAGCTCCGGGGGAAGCGGGAGGGCCTTCCCGAGCGATGAGCAGTTCTTC
TRBV6-1,TRBD1,few,TRBJ1-1,CASSLSQGPLNTEAFF,TGTGCCAGCAGCCTATCACAGGGGCCCTTGAACACTGAAGCTTTCTTT
TRBV28,.,.,TRBJ1-5,CASRPRSFQPQHF,TGTGCCAGCAGACCACGATCCTTTCAGCCCCAGCATTTT
TRBV6-6,TRBD2,.,TRBJ2-5,CASSYTGLAGAETQYF,TGTGCCAGCAGTTACACCGGACTAGCGGGAGCAGAGACCCAGTACTTC
TRBV4-1,.,few,TRBJ1-2,CASSQLPGDHYGYTF,TGCGCCAGCAGCCAATTACCAGGGGACCACTATGGCTACACCTTC
TRBV27,TRBD2,.,TRBJ2-1,CASSPPGLAGTGHNEQFF,TGTGCCAGCAGTCCCCCGGGACTAGCGGGCACAGGGCACAATGAGCAGTTCTTC